This TCR beta chain was captured in a study of blood T cell repertoires in COVID-19 (TCRdb year 2020). Background for the entire study: Samples from collaborators originated in the United States, Italy and Spain and spanned both the acute and convalescent phases of COVID-19. The prospective study material was composed of cDNA or gDNA derived from T cells, B-cell-depleted T cells, or PBMCs. The dataset comprised deeply sampled blood TCRbeta repertoires from subjects exposed to, actively infected with, or recovered from COVID-19. A freely available public database, intended as a resource for researchers studying the immune response to SARS-CoV-2, is where the repertoires were released. The samples were drawn from two sources: the first 160 participants of the ongoing ImmuneRACE study, and 1,200 or so subjects contributed by 6 global collaborators. A de-identified subject ID, COVID-19 status, age in years and sex were almost always included in the sample metadata. HLA class I and class II types, where available, came from metadata supplied by the sample provider rather than from assay-based typing. Points the paper makes about the study in general: The amount of clinical and demographic metadata varied by source and participant and was provided uncurated.

The CDR3 numbers 16 residues from cysteine through phenylalanine. The retained sequence is limited to the CDR3, 48 bases, with the frame set at the first base. Deletion took 4 bases off V and 0 bases off J, with a span of 16 bases between the germline ends. CDR1 LNHDA and CDR2 SQIVND were looked up in the germline V gene (reference sequence). Collaborating institutions collected whole blood in K2EDTA tubes following their own protocols. For TCRbeta analysis, collaborators shipped samples in one of three forms: frozen whole blood, isolated PBMCs, or DNA extracted from either of those sample types. On this clone itself: Its antigen target is currently unknown. No base quality information exists; no much larger clone differs at one position.

TCRbeta CDR3 regions were amplified from genomic DNA using the immunoSEQ Assay, a bias-controlled multiplex PCR. The paper's data handling went like this. Within the assay, amplification of reference gene primers was used to estimate how many nucleated cells each sample contained. To quantify the absolute abundance of each unique TCRbeta CDR3 rearrangement, sequence reads were collapsed and filtered. For each sample, productive Simpson clonality was calculated by taking the square root of Simpson's diversity index across productive rearrangements. The table was pulled from immuneACCESS by TCRdb, which kept in-frame rearrangements only. Such tables lose some clones; where checked, under half of the loss comes from unresolved V genes, and the rest has no known cause. Clone size and the V and J calls come from that table; the DNA yielded D and trimming. This sample is represented by 290,000 or so clones; approximately 86% of them were singletons. 1.3% of the sample lies in the top ten.

Recombination joined TRBV19 with TRBJ2-7; TRBD1 could be the D gene, as 6 bases match. The source of this sequence is an older man with acute or convalescent COVID-19. Sequencing was done on a sample of peripheral blood. The DNA sequence follows: TGTGCCAGTAGTACTTACCCCAGAGGGGGCTCCTACGAGCAGTACTTC. Translated, it gives CASSTYPRGGSYEQYF. Reference TRBV19 and TRBJ2-7 genes cover what lies past the CDR3, so the full variable domain is DGGITQSPKYLFRKEGQNVTLSCEQNLNHDAMYWYRQDPGQGLRLIYYSQIVNDFQKGDIAEGYSVSREKKESFPLTVTSAQKNPTAFYLCASSTYPRGGSYEQYFGPGTRLTVT.